The T cell receptor (beta chain) described here comes from a study of graft-versus-host responses after intestinal transplantation. As for the study in general: Among the recipients, transplants were multivisceral, liver-intestinal, or isolated intestinal. All of the recipients had induction that used anti-thymocyte globulin, then tacrolimus and steroids for around three years. Regarding the study as a whole: The study found high graft-versus-host to host-versus-graft clonal ratios in allografts of patients with graft-donor T cell macrochimerism.

The assay was immunoSEQ multiplex PCR, and TCRdb's table has in-frame clones only and misses some. In the table there are 35,000 to 45,000 clones, nearly 90% of which are singletons. As concerns this clone: Its cognate antigen is unknown.

Sequences were derived from PBMCs, sampled roughly 270 days after transplant. The clonotype comes from a human patient who received an intestinal transplant, so some T cells may come from the graft donor.

The CDR3 is CASSLAGTGNTEAFF. The CDR3 DNA follows: TGCGCCAGCAGCTTGGCAGGGACAGGGAACACTGAAGCTTTCTTT. The chain recombines TRBV5-1 with TRBJ1-1; 8 bases match TRBD1. V was pared by 0 bases and J by 1 base, with 2 bases of the junction left unmatched. The CDR3 spans 15 residues. CDR1 and CDR2 (germline): SGHRS, YFSETQ.